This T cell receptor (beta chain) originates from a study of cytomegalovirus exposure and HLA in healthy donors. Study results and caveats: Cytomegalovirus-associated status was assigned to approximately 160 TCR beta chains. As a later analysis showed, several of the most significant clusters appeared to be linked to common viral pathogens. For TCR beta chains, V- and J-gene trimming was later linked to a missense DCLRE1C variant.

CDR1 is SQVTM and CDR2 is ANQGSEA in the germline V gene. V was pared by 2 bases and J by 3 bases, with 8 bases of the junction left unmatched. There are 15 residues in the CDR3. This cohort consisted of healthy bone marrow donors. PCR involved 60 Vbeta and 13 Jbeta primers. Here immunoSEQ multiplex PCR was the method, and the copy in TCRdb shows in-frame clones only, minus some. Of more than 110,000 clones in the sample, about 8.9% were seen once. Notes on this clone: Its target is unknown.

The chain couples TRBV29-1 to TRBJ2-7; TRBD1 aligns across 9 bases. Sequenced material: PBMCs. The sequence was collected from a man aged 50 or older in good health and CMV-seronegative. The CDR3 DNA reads TGCAGCGTTGAAAAAGACAGGGGGAGTAGCTACGAGCAGTACTTC. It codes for CSVEKDRGSSYEQYF.